This TCR beta chain originates from a study of identical twins. Study observations and caveats: Excess sharing between twins was weaker in beta out-of-frame sequences. While abundant cord blood beta clonotypes carried fewer insertions, memory repertoires showed no such pattern.

Carrying unique molecular identifiers, the cDNA also gained a universal primer site through template switching. TCRdb independently ran MiXCR on the 5' RACE reads; one entry per CDR3 protein. Of a few hundred thousand distinct CDR3 sequences in the sample, nearly 10% are singletons; the top ten hold 3%. This clonotype has at least ten counts. Antigen: not known. At one end the junction does not follow the germline gene, possibly because of a read error. The germline V gene has CDR1 SGHRS and CDR2 YFSETQ. The CDR3 extends over 13 amino acids. The sample also formed part of further work on yellow fever vaccine responses in identical twins. That paper notes: Convergence reportedly seemed to mark part of the twins' vaccine T cell response, with personalization marking the rest.

The chain joins TRBV5-1 to TRBJ2-5; D possibly matches TRBD1 or TRBD2 (6 bases each). The sequence derives from a young woman in good health. Sequencing used PBMCs. The CDR3, as DNA: TGTGCCAGCAGCTTAGGGGGGCAAGAGACCCAGTACTTC. This encodes CASSLGGQETQYF.